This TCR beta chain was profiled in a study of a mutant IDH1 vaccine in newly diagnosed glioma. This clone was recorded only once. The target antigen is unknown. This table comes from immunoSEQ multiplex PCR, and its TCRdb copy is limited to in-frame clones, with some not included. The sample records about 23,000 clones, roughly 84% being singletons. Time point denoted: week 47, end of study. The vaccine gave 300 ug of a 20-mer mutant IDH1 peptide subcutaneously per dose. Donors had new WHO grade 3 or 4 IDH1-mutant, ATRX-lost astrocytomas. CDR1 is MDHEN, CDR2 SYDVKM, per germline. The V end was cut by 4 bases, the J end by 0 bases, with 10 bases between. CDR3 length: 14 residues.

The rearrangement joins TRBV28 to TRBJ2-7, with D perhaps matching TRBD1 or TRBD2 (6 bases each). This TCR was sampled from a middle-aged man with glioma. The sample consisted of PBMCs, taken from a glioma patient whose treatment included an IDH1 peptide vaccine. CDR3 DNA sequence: TGTGCCAGCAGTTCCGGGGGCAGCTCCTACGAGCAGTACTTC. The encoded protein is CASSSGGSSYEQYF.